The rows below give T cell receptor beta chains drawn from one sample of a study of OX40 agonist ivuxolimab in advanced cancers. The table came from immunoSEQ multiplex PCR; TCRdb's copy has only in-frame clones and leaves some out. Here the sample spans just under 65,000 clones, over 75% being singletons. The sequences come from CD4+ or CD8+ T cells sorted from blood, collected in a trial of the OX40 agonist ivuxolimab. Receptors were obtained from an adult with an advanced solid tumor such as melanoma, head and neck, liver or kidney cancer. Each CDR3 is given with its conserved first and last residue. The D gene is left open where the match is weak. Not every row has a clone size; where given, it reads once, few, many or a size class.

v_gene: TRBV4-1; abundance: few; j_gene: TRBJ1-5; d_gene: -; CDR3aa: CASSPQGFFNQPQHF; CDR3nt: TGCGCCAGCAGTCCCCAGGGGTTTTTCAATCAGCCCCAGCATTTT
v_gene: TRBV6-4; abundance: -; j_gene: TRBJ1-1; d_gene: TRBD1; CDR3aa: CASRITGAMNTEAFF; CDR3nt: TGTGCCAGCAGAATCACAGGGGCGATGAACACTGAAGCTTTCTTT
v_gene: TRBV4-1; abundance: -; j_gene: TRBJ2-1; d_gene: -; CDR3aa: CASSQDPVGTDEQFF; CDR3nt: TGCGCCAGCAGCCAAGACCCCGTGGGGACGGATGAGCAGTTCTTC
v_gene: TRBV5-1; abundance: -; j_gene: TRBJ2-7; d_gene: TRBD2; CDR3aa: CASSNARMGLAGELEQYF; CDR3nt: TGCGCCAGCAGCAACGCCAGAATGGGACTAGCGGGAGAACTCGAGCAGTACTTC
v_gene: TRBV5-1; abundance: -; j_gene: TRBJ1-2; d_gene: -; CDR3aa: CASSLQESYGYTF; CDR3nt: TGCGCCAGCAGCCTACAGGAATCCTATGGCTACACCTTC
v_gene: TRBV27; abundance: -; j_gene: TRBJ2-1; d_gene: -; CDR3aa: CASSLDRVGGQFF; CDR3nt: TGTGCCAGCAGTTTGGATAGGGTTGGGGGGCAGTTCTTC
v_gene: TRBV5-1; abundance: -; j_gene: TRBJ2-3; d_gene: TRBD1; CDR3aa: CASSFTRTGSTQYF; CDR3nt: TGCGCCAGCAGCTTCACCCGGACAGGGTCTACGCAGTATTTT
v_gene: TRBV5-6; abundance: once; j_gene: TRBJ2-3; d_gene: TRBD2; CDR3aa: CASSSLAGGDTDTQYF; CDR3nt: TGTGCCAGCAGCTCGCTAGCGGGGGGGGACACAGATACGCAGTATTTT
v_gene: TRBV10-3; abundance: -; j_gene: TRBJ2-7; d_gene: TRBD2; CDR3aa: CAIRDGTSGSREYEQYF; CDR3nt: TGTGCCATCAGGGACGGGACTAGCGGGAGCAGGGAATACGAGCAGTACTTC
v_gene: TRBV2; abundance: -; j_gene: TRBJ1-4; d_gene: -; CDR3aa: CASSESMRRGTNEKLFF; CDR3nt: TGTGCCAGCAGTGAATCGATGAGAAGGGGGACTAATGAAAAACTGTTTTTT
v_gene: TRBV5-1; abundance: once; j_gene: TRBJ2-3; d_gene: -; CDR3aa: CASSLSTDATDTQYF; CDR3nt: TGCGCCAGCAGCTTGTCGACGGACGCCACAGATACGCAGTATTTT
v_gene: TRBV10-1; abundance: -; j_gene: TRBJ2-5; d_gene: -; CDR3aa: CASSEFGGITETQYF; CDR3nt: TGCGCCAGCAGTGAATTTGGGGGAATTACAGAGACCCAGTACTTC
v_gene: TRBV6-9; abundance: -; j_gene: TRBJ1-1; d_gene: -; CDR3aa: CASSKREGDEAFF; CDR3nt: TGTGCCAGCAGTAAACGGGAAGGGGATGAAGCTTTCTTT
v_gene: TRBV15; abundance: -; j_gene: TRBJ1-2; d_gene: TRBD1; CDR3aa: CATSRDEPGTGTNYGYTF; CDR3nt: TGTGCCACCAGCAGAGATGAGCCCGGGACAGGGACTAACTATGGCTACACCTTC
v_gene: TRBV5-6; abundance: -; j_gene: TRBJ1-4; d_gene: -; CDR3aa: CASSFSVLPNEKLFF; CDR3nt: TGTGCCAGCAGCTTTAGCGTTCTCCCTAATGAAAAACTGTTTTTT
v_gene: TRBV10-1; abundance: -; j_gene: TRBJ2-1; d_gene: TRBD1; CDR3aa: CASSGRGRVVNEQFF; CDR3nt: TGCGCCAGCAGTGGTAGGGGGCGAGTTGTCAATGAGCAGTTCTTC
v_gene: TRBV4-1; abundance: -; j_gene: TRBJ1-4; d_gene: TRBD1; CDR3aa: CASSQGPGQGATNEKLFF; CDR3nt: TGCGCCAGCAGCCAAGGACCAGGACAGGGGGCAACTAATGAAAAACTGTTTTTT
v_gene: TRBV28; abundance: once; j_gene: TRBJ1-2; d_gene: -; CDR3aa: CASSLRRESGYTF; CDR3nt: TGTGCCAGCAGTTTAAGAAGGGAGTCCGGCTACACCTTC
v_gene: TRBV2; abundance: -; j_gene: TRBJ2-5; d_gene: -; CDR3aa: CASSGQPQETQYF; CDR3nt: TGTGCCAGCAGTGGACAGCCACAAGAGACCCAGTACTTC
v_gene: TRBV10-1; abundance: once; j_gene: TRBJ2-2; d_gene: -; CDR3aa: CASSEARSAGTGELFF; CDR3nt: TGCGCCAGCAGTGAGGCCCGAAGCGCCGGCACCGGGGAGCTGTTTTTT
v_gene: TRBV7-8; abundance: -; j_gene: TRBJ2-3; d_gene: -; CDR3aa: CASSLARGPDTQYF; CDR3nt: TGTGCCAGCAGCTTAGCAAGAGGGCCAGATACGCAGTATTTT
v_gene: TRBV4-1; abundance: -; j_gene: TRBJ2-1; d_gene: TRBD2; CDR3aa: CASSQDSGGRVNEQFF; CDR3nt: TGCGCCAGCAGCCAAGATTCTGGCGGGAGGGTGAATGAGCAGTTCTTC
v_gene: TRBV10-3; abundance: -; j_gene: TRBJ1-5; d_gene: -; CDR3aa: CAISESKGTDSNQPQHF; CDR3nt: TGTGCCATCAGTGAGTCGAAAGGGACGGATAGCAATCAGCCCCAGCATTTT
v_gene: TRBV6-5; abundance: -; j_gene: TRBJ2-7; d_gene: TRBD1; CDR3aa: CASSYSGTGANEQYF; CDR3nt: TGTGCCAGCAGTTACTCAGGGACAGGGGCAAACGAGCAGTACTTC
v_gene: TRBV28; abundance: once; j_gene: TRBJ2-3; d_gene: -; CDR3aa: CATLGGWTDTQYF; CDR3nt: TGTGCCACCCTCGGCGGGTGGACAGATACGCAGTATTTT
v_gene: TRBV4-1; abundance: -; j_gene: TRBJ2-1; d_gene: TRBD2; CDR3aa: CASSRFLAGFIGEQFF; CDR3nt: TGCGCCAGCAGCCGGTTCCTAGCGGGTTTTATCGGTGAGCAGTTCTTC
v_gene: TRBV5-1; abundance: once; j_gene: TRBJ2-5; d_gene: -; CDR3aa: CASSLDREETQYF; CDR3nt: TGCGCCAGCAGCTTGGACAGGGAAGAGACCCAGTACTTC